The 10 T cell receptor beta chains in this list originate from one sample, sequenced in a study of CD8+CD57+ T cells in acquired aplastic anemia. Profiles of TCR beta VDJ and CDR3 were generated from a genomic DNA template. TCRdb used MiXCR to reprocess the reads, holding one entry per CDR3 protein. The table lists a few hundred thousand distinct CDR3 sequences, around 32% of them singletons. Specimen: sorted CD4+, CD8+, or CD8+CD57+ T cells (not recorded which) from PBMCs. These receptors were taken from a human donor in good health, serving as a control.

Ten or more counts support this clonotype. The CDR3 sequence is CASSKPGLANEQYF. The CDR3 DNA reads TGTGCCAGCAGTAAACCGGGACTAGCGAACGAGCAGTACTTC. The rearrangement links TRBV6-1 to TRBJ2-7, with 10 bases that match TRBD2. The CDR3 runs 14 residues. V trimming: 5 bases; J trimming: 5 bases; junction bases outside the gene matches: 6. Per the germline V gene, CDR1 is MNHNS and CDR2 is SASEGT.

A single count supports this clonotype. The genes are TRBV24-1 and TRBJ1-1, with 7 positions matching TRBD1. In germline, CDR1 is KGHDR, CDR2 SFDVKD. The CDR3 is made up of 15 amino acids. V lost 2 bases to trimming and J lost 5 bases; unmatched junction nucleotides: 7. CDR3 DNA: TGTGCCACCAGTGATTCAAGGGGGCCGGGGACTGAAGCTTTCTTT. Its translation: CATSDSRGPGTEAFF.

This clonotype was seen a few times. The chain combines TRBV12-3 or TRBV12-4 with TRBJ2-5; D is undetermined. Deletions cut 5 bases from V and 5 bases from J, with 18 bases between. CDR3 length: 15 amino acids. CDR3 amino acids: CASSPGWTDGETQYF. CDR3 in DNA: TGTGCCAGCAGTCCCGGATGGACGGACGGGGAGACCCAGTACTTC.

The rearrangement links TRBV25-1 to TRBJ2-5; TRBD1 is a possible D gene (5 bases). CDR1 is MGHDK and CDR2 is SYGVNS in the germline V gene. This CDR3 spans 16 amino acids. V was shortened by 6 bases and J by 5 bases, with 22 bases between the two germline ends. CDR3 nucleotides: TGTGCCAGCAGATCCCTACCAGGGAAGTTAATCGAGACCCAGTACTTC. Protein product: CASRSLPGKLIETQYF.

The chain couples TRBV7-9 to TRBJ2-7; D is perhaps TRBD2 (6 bases). V gave up 3 bases and J gave up 8 bases, with 17 bases separating them. Germline CDR1 SEHNR, CDR2 FQNEAQ (reference sequence). CDR3 length: 14 amino acids. CDR3 region: CASSLTRDSYKQYF. The DNA of the CDR3 is TGTGCCAGCAGCTTGACCCGGGACTCTTACAAGCAGTACTTC.

V usage is TRBV7-2 and J usage is TRBJ2-3; maybe TRBD1 (6 bases). V was trimmed by 5 bases and J by 5 bases, leaving 8 bases between them. There are 12 residues in the CDR3. The germline V gene has CDR1 SGHTA and CDR2 FQGNSA. The CDR3 coding sequence is TGTGCCAGCAGCAAACAGGGAGATACGCAGTATTTT. Translation: CASSKQGDTQYF.

Ten or more counts support this clonotype. V is TRBV19 and J is TRBJ1-5; TRBD1 might be the D (6 bases). Germline V gene lookup returns CDR1 LNHDA and CDR2 SQIVND (reference sequence). The CDR3 spans 17 residues. The V gene lost 5 bases and the J gene lost 0 bases, with 17 bases spanning the gap. The CDR3 sequence: CASSATGSGVSNQPQHF. In DNA, the CDR3 is TGTGCCAGTAGTGCCACAGGGTCAGGGGTTAGCAATCAGCCCCAGCATTTT. Full variable domain (rest looked up from reference TRBV19 and TRBJ1-5): DGGITQSPKYLFRKEGQNVTLSCEQNLNHDAMYWYRQDPGQGLRLIYYSQIVNDFQKGDIAEGYSVSREKKESFPLTVTSAQKNPTAFYLCASSATGSGVSNQPQHFGDGTRLSIL.

This clonotype was detected many times. The rearrangement uses TRBV5-1 and TRBJ2-3; possible D gene TRBD1, 5 bases. The V end was cut by 3 bases, the J end by 2 bases, with 10 bases between. CDR1 and CDR2 from the germline V gene are SGHRS and YFSETQ. The CDR3 extends over 14 amino acids. CDR3 loop: CASSSTGTTDTQYF. The CDR3 DNA is TGCGCCAGCAGCTCCACAGGAACCACAGATACGCAGTATTTT.

This clonotype occurred a few times. The gene calls are TRBV5-4 and TRBJ1-2; D gene unclear. The CDR3 spans 15 residues. V shed 1 base and J shed 1 base, with 11 bases lying between them. Germline CDR1 is SGHNT and CDR2 is YYREEE (reference sequence). The CDR3 bases are TGTGCCAGCAGCTTGTTCGGCAGCCTTAACTATGGCTACACCTTC. Its protein product is CASSLFGSLNYGYTF.

The chain links TRBV19 to TRBJ2-5, with 8 bases that match TRBD1. Per the germline V gene, CDR1 is LNHDA and CDR2 is SQIVND (reference sequence). The CDR3 has 14 residues. The V and J ends lost 4 bases and 5 bases, in that order; junction bases with no gene match: 6. This CDR3 reads CASSKTGDGETQYF. For the CDR3, the DNA is TGTGCCAGTAGTAAGACAGGGGACGGGGAGACCCAGTACTTC.